This entry lists 29 T cell receptor beta chains sequenced from one sample in a study of blood T cell repertoires in COVID-19. Profiled with immunoSEQ multiplex PCR; TCRdb holds only in-frame clones, not every one. Of about 210,000 clones listed, approximately 90% are singletons. Sequenced: PBMCs or T cells enriched from blood (not recorded which). Receptors were obtained from a man between 18 and 35 years old with acute COVID-19.

The genes are TRBV27 and TRBJ1-6, with 9 bases that match TRBD1. Trimming removed 10 bases from V and 10 bases from J; junction bases left unmatched: 11. The CDR3 covers 14 residues. From germline, CDR1 is MNHEY and CDR2 SMNVEV (reference sequence). The CDR3 here is CATRAGTGLSPLHF. DNA of the CDR3: TGTGCCACCAGAGCGGGGACAGGGTTGTCACCCCTCCACTTT.

The table lists this clone with a few counts. V is TRBV11-3 and J is TRBJ1-5; D call uncertain. V lost 1 base to trimming and J lost 11 bases, with 9 bases between them. Germline CDR1 and CDR2: SGHNT and YENEEA. The CDR3 is 12 residues long. CDR3 DNA sequence: TGTGCCAGCAGCTTAGGCGATGGTGCCCAGCATTTT. Protein product: CASSLGDGAQHF.

The rearrangement links TRBV3-1 (or the pseudogene TRBV3-2) to TRBJ2-7, with D hard to call. The CDR3 spans 12 residues. The ends were cut back, 1 base at V and 5 bases at J, with 6 bases in the middle. Germline CDR1 and CDR2: LGHDT and YNNKEL (reference sequence). For the CDR3, the DNA is TGTGCCAGCAGCCAAGGTCGGGACGAGCAGTACTTC. Translated, it gives CASSQGRDEQYF.

The CDR3 loop is CASSLADGTDTQYF. The CDR3 DNA follows: TGTGCCAGCAGTTTAGCGGATGGCACAGATACGCAGTATTTT. The rearrangement links TRBV28 to TRBJ2-3; D unclear. Trimming stripped 2 bases from V and 1 base from J, with 7 bases between. This CDR3 region has 14 residues. Germline-derived CDR1 and CDR2 are MDHEN and SYDVKM.

The chain links TRBV27 to TRBJ1-4; D ambiguous. In germline, CDR1 is MNHEY, CDR2 SMNVEV (reference sequence). This CDR3 region has 14 residues. Trimming took 1 base from V and 11 from J, leaving 14 bases between them. CDR3 sequence: CASSLFSPGGKLFF. The CDR3 DNA reads TGTGCCAGCAGTTTATTCTCGCCAGGAGGGAAACTGTTTTTT.

The gene calls are TRBV4-1 and TRBJ1-4; D gene uncertain. Germline CDR1 reads MGHRA; CDR2 reads YSYEKL. Deletions cut 6 bases from V and 0 bases from J, with 17 bases between. The CDR3 totals 17 residues. The CDR3 DNA reads TGCGCCAGCAGGAGGTGGGGAGGTTCAGCAACTAATGAAAAACTGTTTTTT. Residues: CASRRWGGSATNEKLFF.

The rearrangement joins TRBV29-1 to TRBJ1-2; no reliable D call. V was shortened by 0 bases and J by 4 bases, with 12 bases between the two germline ends. CDR1 is SQVTM and CDR2 is ANQGSEA in the germline V gene. The CDR3 runs 14 residues. The DNA of the CDR3 is TGCAGCGTTGAAGATGGCCAGACAATCTATGGCTACACCTTC. Its protein product is CSVEDGQTIYGYTF.

The genes are TRBV28 and TRBJ2-3; a possible D gene is TRBD2 (6 bases). The CDR3 runs 17 residues. V shed 6 bases and J shed 0 bases, with 19 bases lying between them. Germline V gene data show CDR1 as MDHEN and CDR2 as SYDVKM. CDR3 loop: CASSYELSGSSTDTQYF. DNA of the CDR3: TGTGCCAGCAGCTATGAGCTTAGCGGATCTAGCACAGATACGCAGTATTTT.

The CDR3 DNA sequence: TGTGCCAGCAGTTACGCCAGTGGGGGCAAGAATCAGCCCCAGCATTTT. Amino acid sequence: CASSYASGGKNQPQHF. The genes are TRBV6-2 or TRBV6-3 and TRBJ1-5, with D tentatively TRBD1 (6 bases). The V gene's germline CDR1 is MNHEY and CDR2 SVGEGT. Deletions cut 2 bases from V and 4 bases from J, with 15 bases between. This CDR3 region has 16 residues.

This chain links TRBV24-1 with TRBJ2-3; D possibly corresponds to TRBD2 (7 bases). CDR3 size: 15 residues. The V and J ends lost 0 bases and 4 bases respectively, with 10 bases between them. Per germline, CDR1 KGHDR and CDR2 SFDVKD. DNA for the CDR3: TGTGCCACCAGTGATTTGAGGGGGGGCGCAGATACGCAGTATTTT. It is translated as CATSDLRGGADTQYF.

The chain has TRBV19 and TRBJ2-7; 10 bases agree with TRBD1. Per the germline V gene, CDR1 is LNHDA and CDR2 is SQIVND (reference sequence). This CDR3 has 13 amino acids. Germline trimming cut 8 bases from V and 1 base from J; bases unmatched to any gene: 2. The CDR3, as DNA: TGTGCCAGTGGACAGGGGGTTTCCTACGAGCAGTACTTC. Protein sequence: CASGQGVSYEQYF.

J is TRBJ1-5 and V is TRBV7-2; D not resolved. Deletions cut 3 bases from V and 4 bases from J, with 10 bases between. Germline V lookup: CDR1 SGHTA, CDR2 FQGNSA. The CDR3 is made up of 14 amino acids. CDR3 sequence: CASSFDPGNQPQHF. CDR3 sequence (DNA): TGTGCCAGCAGCTTTGATCCGGGGAATCAGCCCCAGCATTTT.

The gene calls are TRBV3-1 (or the pseudogene TRBV3-2) and TRBJ2-7; 9 bases match TRBD2. V gave up 4 bases and J gave up 0 bases; unmatched junction bases: 19. Germline CDR1 reads LGHDT; CDR2 reads YNNKEL (reference sequence). The CDR3 has 20 amino acids. CDR3 protein: CASSPSLGSGSLGSSYEQYF. Here the CDR3 DNA reads TGTGCCAGCAGCCCGAGTCTCGGTAGCGGGAGTTTAGGGAGCTCCTACGAGCAGTACTTC.

The J gene is TRBJ2-4, the V gene TRBV18, with a tentative D call TRBD2 (6 bases). The ends were cut back, 0 bases at V and 8 bases at J, with 14 bases in the middle. The CDR3 consists of 15 residues. The germline V gene has CDR1 KGHSH and CDR2 LQKENI. CDR3 sequence: CASSPPGQSGDIQYF. CDR3 in DNA: TGTGCCAGCTCACCACCCGGTCAGTCGGGGGACATTCAGTACTTC.

This chain joins TRBV21-1 and TRBJ2-1; the listed D gene, TRBD1, was not tested against the DNA. TRBV21-1 is shown as a pseudogene. The CDR3 contains 13 residues. DNA of the CDR3: TGTGCCAGCAGCAATATTTCAGGCAATGAGCAGTTCTTC. Encoded protein: CASSNISGNEQFF.

This chain links TRBV7-9 with TRBJ1-2; 10 positions agree with TRBD1. V trimming: 3 bases; J trimming: 3 bases; junction bases outside the gene matches: 4. Looked up from germline, CDR1 is SEHNR and CDR2 is FQNEAQ (reference sequence). This CDR3 is built from 15 residues. The CDR3 spells CASSFGQGDDYGYTF. In nucleotides, the CDR3 is TGTGCCAGCAGCTTTGGACAGGGGGATGACTATGGCTACACCTTC.

The V call is TRBV7-8, the J call TRBJ2-3; a possible D gene is TRBD1 (5 bases). V lost 5 bases and J 2 bases, leaving 17 bases between the germline ends. CDR3 length: 16 amino acids. The germline V gene has CDR1 SGHVS and CDR2 FQNEAQ. CDR3 loop: CASSPSGLQATDTQYF. The CDR3 nucleotides are TGTGCCAGCAGCCCCTCAGGGCTCCAAGCCACAGATACGCAGTATTTT.

J is TRBJ1-2 and V is TRBV5-1, with 7 bases aligning to TRBD1. The ends lost 0 bases at V and 2 bases at J; junction bases unmatched: 7. CDR1 is SGHRS, CDR2 YFSETQ, per germline. This CDR3 spans 16 amino acids. The CDR3 DNA reads as TGCGCCAGCAGCTTGGGACAGGGCCCTGTGAACTATGGCTACACCTTC. Amino acid sequence: CASSLGQGPVNYGYTF.

This rearrangement joins TRBV5-1 to TRBJ2-7; D perhaps matches TRBD2 (6 bases). With 1 base removed from V and 1 base from J, the gap between germline ends came to 12 bases. This CDR3 spans 15 amino acids. The germline CDR1 and CDR2 sequences are SGHRS and YFSETQ. The DNA for the CDR3 is TGCGCCAGCAGCTTGCTAACCGGGACTTCCTACGAGCAGTACTTC. Its protein product is CASSLLTGTSYEQYF.

The J gene is TRBJ1-1, the V gene TRBV9; D not resolved. Germline lookup yields CDR1 SGDLS and CDR2 YYNGEE. V gave up 0 bases and J gave up 4 bases, with 7 bases separating them. This CDR3 spans 13 amino acids. CDR3 bases: TGTGCCAGCAGCGTAGGGGGAGCCACTGAAGCTTTCTTT. It specifies CASSVGGATEAFF.

The genes are TRBV19 and TRBJ1-2, with 12 nucleotides matching TRBD1. The CDR3 loop spans 15 amino acids. V shed 8 bases, J shed 2 bases, and the junction held 6 bases outside the gene matches. Germline CDR1 reads LNHDA; CDR2 reads SQIVND (reference sequence). The CDR3 DNA follows: TGTGCCAGTCGCCGGGACAGGGGGCAAAACTATGGCTACACCTTC. Its translation: CASRRDRGQNYGYTF.

The table lists this clone with a count of one. The chain joins TRBV4-1 to TRBJ2-3; D possibly corresponds to TRBD1 (6 bases). The CDR3 runs 12 residues. Germline CDR1 and CDR2: MGHRA and YSYEKL. V was shortened by 3 bases and J by 6 bases, with 7 bases between the two germline ends. DNA for the CDR3: TGCGCCAGCAGCCAGGACAGTGATACGCAGTATTTT. Its protein product is CASSQDSDTQYF.

The chain recombines TRBV3-1 (or the pseudogene TRBV3-2) with TRBJ2-7; possibly TRBD2 for D (5 bases). Trimming took 2 bases from V and 7 from J, leaving 9 bases between them. Germline lookup yields CDR1 LGHDT and CDR2 YNNKEL (reference sequence). This CDR3 is built from 12 residues. CDR3 region: CASSQIGGEQYF. Here the CDR3 DNA reads TGTGCCAGCAGCCAAATCGGCGGGGAGCAGTACTTC.

The gene calls are TRBV6-1 and TRBJ2-5; no clear D gene. CDR3 length: 16 amino acids. Germline CDR1 is MNHNS and CDR2 is SASEGT. V was clipped by 0 bases and J by 2 bases, with 13 bases between them. CDR3 sequence reads: CASSEARQAGQETQYF. The CDR3 DNA is TGTGCCAGCAGTGAAGCTCGGCAGGCCGGACAAGAGACCCAGTACTTC.

The CDR3 loop reads CASSLSPGPSSYEQYF. The CDR3 coding sequence is TGTGCCAGCAGTTTAAGCCCAGGGCCGAGCTCCTACGAGCAGTACTTC. V gene TRBV27 combines with J gene TRBJ2-7; maybe TRBD1 (5 bases). CDR1 and CDR2 from the germline V gene are MNHEY and SMNVEV (reference sequence). CDR3 length: 16 residues. Trimming took 2 bases from V and 0 from J, leaving 14 bases between them.

This clone turned up a few times. This chain uses TRBV21-1 with TRBJ1-5; the DNA was not used to check the table's D call, TRBD1. TRBV21-1 is labeled a pseudogene. The CDR3 is made up of 22 amino acids. This CDR3 is CASSTSEDRGLGEEHRNQPQHF. The CDR3 DNA is TGTGCCAGCAGCACTTCGGAAGACAGGGGCCTGGGTGAGGAGCATCGCAATCAGCCCCAGCATTTT.

The V call is TRBV9, the J call TRBJ2-1; the match to TRBD2 covers 15 bases. This CDR3 is built from 19 residues. V gave up 3 bases and J gave up 4 bases; unmatched junction bases: 11. Germline V gene sequence: CDR1 SGDLS, CDR2 YYNGEE. CDR3 protein: CASSAVPGLAGGPYNEQFF. The CDR3 DNA follows: TGTGCCAGCAGCGCCGTCCCGGGACTAGCGGGAGGCCCGTACAATGAGCAGTTCTTC.

The rearrangement links TRBV28 to TRBJ1-2, with D tentatively TRBD1 (6 bases). Trimming removed 6 bases from V and 5 bases from J, with 19 bases in between. This CDR3 spans 15 amino acids. Per the germline V gene, CDR1 is MDHEN and CDR2 is SYDVKM. DNA of the CDR3: TGTGCCAGCAGATCACCGGACAGCCTTCGATATGGCTACACCTTC. Translated, it gives CASRSPDSLRYGYTF.

This sequence joins TRBV15 and TRBJ2-7; TRBD1 matches 9 bases. V dropped 4 bases and J dropped 4; count of bases not matched to a gene: 14. There are 17 residues in the CDR3. Germline assignment: CDR1 LNHNV and CDR2 YYDKDF (reference sequence). Here the CDR3 reads CATSIPDPGQGIYEQYF. The CDR3 DNA follows: TGTGCCACCAGCATCCCTGATCCCGGACAGGGGATATACGAGCAGTACTTC. Filled out from reference TRBV15 and TRBJ2-7, the complete variable domain reads DAMVIQNPRYQVTQFGKPVTLSCSQTLNHNVMYWYQQKSSQAPKLLFHYYDKDFNNEADTPDNFQSRRPNTSFCFLDIRSPGLGDTAMYLCATSIPDPGQGIYEQYFGPGTRLTVT.